This is a list of T cell receptor beta chains from one sample in a study of blood T cell repertoires in COVID-19. Method: immunoSEQ multiplex PCR; TCRdb's copy keeps in-frame clones and lacks some. The table lists about 150,000 clones, 65% to 85% of them singletons. What was sequenced was peripheral blood. The receptors derive from an older man with active or convalescent COVID-19. Both conserved end residues are part of each CDR3. A D gene is named only where the DNA matches it firmly. Expanded clones are given a class, and other clones once, few, many or no size at all.

v_call: TRBV7-8
clone_size: .
j_call: TRBJ2-5
d_call: TRBD1
cdr3_aa: CASSLDRDSPISEETQYF
cdr3_nt: TGTGCCAGCAGCTTAGATCGGGACAGTCCCATCAGCGAAGAGACCCAGTACTTC

v_call: TRBV30
clone_size: .
j_call: TRBJ1-5
d_call: TRBD1
cdr3_aa: CAWSTRDRVRQPQHF
cdr3_nt: TGTGCCTGGAGTACCCGGGACAGGGTACGGCAGCCCCAGCATTTT

v_call: TRBV5-1
clone_size: .
j_call: TRBJ1-1
d_call: TRBD1
cdr3_aa: CASSLQGIKTEAFF
cdr3_nt: TGCGCCAGCAGCTTACAGGGGATAAAGACTGAAGCTTTCTTT

v_call: TRBV9
clone_size: .
j_call: TRBJ2-1
d_call: .
cdr3_aa: CASSLSREPYNEQFF
cdr3_nt: TGTGCCAGCAGCCTCTCAAGAGAGCCTTACAATGAGCAGTTCTTC

v_call: TRBV12-3/TRBV12-4
clone_size: .
j_call: TRBJ2-7
d_call: .
cdr3_aa: CASRVQGTSEQYF
cdr3_nt: TGTGCCAGCAGAGTACAGGGAACCTCCGAGCAGTACTTC

v_call: TRBV30
clone_size: .
j_call: TRBJ1-1
d_call: TRBD1
cdr3_aa: CAWSRGQGDTEAFF
cdr3_nt: TGTGCCTGGAGTAGGGGACAGGGCGACACTGAAGCTTTCTTT

v_call: TRBV6-2/TRBV6-3
clone_size: .
j_call: TRBJ1-1
d_call: .
cdr3_aa: CASSSARQPEAFF
cdr3_nt: TGTGCCAGCAGTTCCGCGAGACAACCTGAAGCTTTCTTT

v_call: TRBV6-2/TRBV6-3
clone_size: .
j_call: TRBJ1-6
d_call: .
cdr3_aa: CASSPREWGSPLHF
cdr3_nt: TGTGCCAGCAGCCCCCGGGAGTGGGGCTCACCCCTCCACTTT

v_call: TRBV10-3
clone_size: .
j_call: TRBJ1-5
d_call: .
cdr3_aa: CAISGGGVGNQPQHF
cdr3_nt: TGTGCCATCAGTGGTGGAGGGGTTGGTAATCAGCCCCAGCATTTT

v_call: TRBV18
clone_size: .
j_call: TRBJ2-7
d_call: .
cdr3_aa: CASTGEGGKISYEQYF
cdr3_nt: TGTGCCAGCACGGGGGAGGGGGGAAAGATCTCCTACGAGCAGTACTTC

v_call: TRBV12-3/TRBV12-4
clone_size: many
j_call: TRBJ1-1
d_call: .
cdr3_aa: CASSRDMNTEAFF
cdr3_nt: TGTGCCAGCAGCAGGGACATGAACACTGAAGCTTTCTTT

v_call: TRBV19
clone_size: .
j_call: TRBJ2-6
d_call: .
cdr3_aa: CASQEGAGANVLTF
cdr3_nt: TGTGCCAGTCAGGAGGGTGCTGGGGCCAACGTCCTGACTTTC

v_call: TRBV18
clone_size: .
j_call: TRBJ2-3
d_call: .
cdr3_aa: CASSPGQLSTDTQYF
cdr3_nt: TGTGCCAGCTCACCAGGGCAGCTCAGCACAGATACGCAGTATTTT

v_call: TRBV19
clone_size: few
j_call: TRBJ2-5
d_call: .
cdr3_aa: CASSISSGPQETQYF
cdr3_nt: TGTGCCAGTAGTATAAGTTCTGGGCCCCAAGAGACCCAGTACTTC

v_call: TRBV2
clone_size: .
j_call: TRBJ1-5
d_call: .
cdr3_aa: CASSSGTSGNQPQHF
cdr3_nt: TGTGCCAGCAGCTCCGGGACAAGTGGCAATCAGCCCCAGCATTTT

v_call: TRBV9
clone_size: .
j_call: TRBJ1-3
d_call: .
cdr3_aa: CASSVRSGNTIYF
cdr3_nt: TGTGCCAGCAGCGTCCGTTCTGGAAACACCATATATTTT

v_call: TRBV19
clone_size: .
j_call: TRBJ1-5
d_call: .
cdr3_aa: CATSRDSNQPQHF
cdr3_nt: TGTGCCACCTCCAGGGATAGCAATCAGCCCCAGCATTTT

v_call: TRBV5-4
clone_size: .
j_call: TRBJ1-1
d_call: .
cdr3_aa: CASSLGRGYTEAFF
cdr3_nt: TGTGCCAGCAGCTTGGGCAGGGGCTACACTGAAGCTTTCTTT

v_call: TRBV5-4
clone_size: .
j_call: TRBJ1-1
d_call: .
cdr3_aa: CASSADTLNTEAFF
cdr3_nt: TGTGCCAGCAGCGCTGACACCCTGAACACTGAAGCTTTCTTT

v_call: TRBV9
clone_size: .
j_call: TRBJ2-2
d_call: .
cdr3_aa: CASKRGTDVNTGELFF
cdr3_nt: TGTGCCAGCAAGCGCGGGACCGACGTTAACACCGGGGAGCTGTTTTTT

v_call: TRBV9
clone_size: .
j_call: TRBJ1-1
d_call: .
cdr3_aa: CASSAPRQGSTEAFF
cdr3_nt: TGTGCCAGCAGCGCCCCGCGACAAGGCTCCACTGAAGCTTTCTTT

v_call: TRBV9
clone_size: .
j_call: TRBJ2-3
d_call: .
cdr3_aa: CASSGPGDTQYF
cdr3_nt: TGTGCCAGCAGCGGGCCGGGAGATACGCAGTATTTT

v_call: TRBV28
clone_size: .
j_call: TRBJ2-3
d_call: TRBD2
cdr3_aa: CASYSLGGLAGDTDTQYF
cdr3_nt: TGTGCCAGCTACAGTCTTGGTGGACTAGCGGGAGACACAGATACGCAGTATTTT

v_call: TRBV11-2
clone_size: once
j_call: TRBJ1-1
d_call: .
cdr3_aa: CASSLESRNTEAFF
cdr3_nt: TGTGCCAGCAGCTTAGAGAGCCGGAACACTGAAGCTTTCTTT

v_call: TRBV7-6
clone_size: .
j_call: TRBJ2-2
d_call: .
cdr3_aa: CASSRGYTGELFF
cdr3_nt: TGTGCCAGCAGTAGGGGGTACACCGGGGAGCTGTTTTTT

v_call: TRBV7-2
clone_size: .
j_call: TRBJ2-3
d_call: TRBD2
cdr3_aa: CASSFRTSGRGDTQYF
cdr3_nt: TGTGCCAGCAGCTTCCGGACTAGCGGGCGTGGAGATACGCAGTATTTT

v_call: TRBV6-4
clone_size: .
j_call: TRBJ1-1
d_call: .
cdr3_aa: CASSVDSYTEAFF
cdr3_nt: TGTGCCAGCAGTGTGGACAGTTACACTGAAGCTTTCTTT

v_call: TRBV11-3
clone_size: once
j_call: TRBJ2-7
d_call: .
cdr3_aa: CASSSNVGSEQYF
cdr3_nt: TGTGCCAGCAGCTCGAACGTGGGCTCCGAGCAGTACTTC

v_call: TRBV4-3
clone_size: .
j_call: TRBJ2-7
d_call: .
cdr3_aa: CASSQDRETVSYEQYF
cdr3_nt: TGCGCCAGCAGCCAAGATCGGGAGACAGTCTCCTACGAGCAGTACTTC

v_call: TRBV28
clone_size: .
j_call: TRBJ2-1
d_call: TRBD2
cdr3_aa: CASTNGGLYNEQFF
cdr3_nt: TGTGCCAGCACCAACGGGGGGTTATACAATGAGCAGTTCTTC

v_call: TRBV19
clone_size: .
j_call: TRBJ1-6
d_call: TRBD1
cdr3_aa: CASSGTGGSGTPLHF
cdr3_nt: TGTGCCAGTAGCGGGACAGGGGGCTCCGGGACACCCCTCCACTTT

v_call: TRBV5-8
clone_size: .
j_call: TRBJ1-1
d_call: TRBD1
cdr3_aa: CASSPPGGTANTEAFF
cdr3_nt: TGTGCCAGCAGCCCCCCTGGGGGGACAGCTAACACTGAAGCTTTCTTT

v_call: TRBV11-3
clone_size: .
j_call: TRBJ1-1
d_call: .
cdr3_aa: CASSPGGPAMNTEAFF
cdr3_nt: TGTGCCAGCAGCCCAGGCGGGCCGGCAATGAACACTGAAGCTTTCTTT

v_call: TRBV19
clone_size: .
j_call: TRBJ1-1
d_call: .
cdr3_aa: CASIPTPNTEAFF
cdr3_nt: TGTGCCAGTATCCCGACACCGAACACTGAAGCTTTCTTT

v_call: TRBV6-2/TRBV6-3
clone_size: .
j_call: TRBJ1-2
d_call: .
cdr3_aa: CASSYNQGGVGNGYTF
cdr3_nt: TGTGCCAGCAGTTACAACCAGGGAGGAGTTGGTAATGGCTACACCTTC

v_call: TRBV7-3
clone_size: .
j_call: TRBJ2-6
d_call: .
cdr3_aa: CAIGLRGSGANVLTF
cdr3_nt: TGTGCCATCGGCCTACGCGGCTCTGGGGCCAACGTCCTGACTTTC

v_call: TRBV6-6
clone_size: once
j_call: TRBJ2-7
d_call: TRBD2
cdr3_aa: CASSYDRGGPEQYF
cdr3_nt: TGTGCCAGCAGTTATGATCGGGGGGGCCCCGAGCAGTACTTC